Listed below are T cell receptor beta chains from one sample, sequenced in a study of blood T cell repertoires in COVID-19. Generated by immunoSEQ multiplex PCR, the TCRdb table keeps only in-frame clones and is missing some. The profile shows about 190,000 clones, approximately 81% of them singletons. Material for sequencing was peripheral blood. The receptors were gathered from a human donor in a cohort sampled during active COVID-19. CDR3s include the opening cysteine and the closing phenylalanine or tryptophan.

18,TRBJ1-2,TRBV4-1,CASSQERGRTRPNYGYTF
13,TRBJ1-1,TRBV6-5,CANQNLMVAEAFF
17,TRBJ2-6,TRBV11-2,CASSFSLSSSGANVLTF
15,TRBJ1-2,TRBV19,CASEDRGRGGYGYTF
14,TRBJ1-3,TRBV9,CASSVVPSGNTIYF
22,TRBJ2-4,TRBV6-7,CASSHRGRTSGGDIKAKNIQYF
14,TRBJ1-5,TRBV6-5,CASTPAASNQPQHF
14,TRBJ1-2,TRBV28,CASSQGQGFYGYTF
16,TRBJ2-1,TRBV10-3,CAISALGRGAHNEQFF
14,TRBJ1-5,TRBV6-6,CASQVGGGPQPQHF
15,TRBJ2-1,TRBV6-5,CASSWTSGDGNEQFF
13,TRBJ2-7,TRBV7-6,CASSLVAADEQYF
13,TRBJ1-4,TRBV28,CASRDRSAEKLFF
17,TRBJ1-4,TRBV7-9,CASTRNREPATNEKLFF
13,TRBJ1-1,TRBV5-1,CASSLSRNTEAFF
15,TRBJ1-5,TRBV29-1,CSVTTGGVGDQPQHF
16,TRBJ2-1,TRBV5-1,CASSRVPGQVYNEQFF
13,TRBJ2-5,TRBV7-4,CASSLTGVETQYF
19,TRBJ2-7,TRBV27,CASSPYPTRSGTGFVLQYF
15,TRBJ1-2,TRBV28,CASSLSLGGERGYTF
16,TRBJ1-3,TRBV5-8,CASSWNYWTGGNTIYF